One sample yielded the 5 T cell receptor beta chains listed below, sequenced in a study of Ad26.COV2.S vaccination and SARS-CoV-2 variants. The treatment is: 15 to 20 received Ad26.COV2.S at low or high dose, single or two shots; five or six received placebo; per-sample allocation not given. Samples analyzed were those drawn on day 63 after the first vaccine or placebo injection. Assay: immunoSEQ multiplex PCR; the TCRdb copy retains only in-frame clones and omits some. The sample lists roughly 700,000 clones, around 89% occurring once. This specimen was peripheral blood, taken in a trial of Ad26.COV2.S vaccine versus placebo. Receptor source: a person aged 18 to 65 who received the Ad26.COV2.S COVID-19 vaccine or a placebo.

The chain recombines TRBV29-1 with TRBJ2-6; no reliable D call. The CDR3 totals 14 residues. The V end was cut by 7 bases, the J end by 2 bases, with 12 bases between. The germline V gene encodes CDR1 SQVTM and CDR2 ANQGSEA. The CDR3 spells CSATQDPGANVLTF. CDR3 DNA sequence: TGCAGCGCCACTCAGGATCCTGGGGCCAACGTCCTGACTTTC.

V gene TRBV2 combines with J gene TRBJ2-1; D gene unclear. This CDR3 has 12 residues. Between the trimmed V and J ends, which lost 6 bases and 10 bases, there was a span of 13 bases. CDR1 is SNHLY and CDR2 is FYNNEI in the germline V gene. CDR3 in amino acids: CASSEYPVEQFF. The CDR3 DNA is TGTGCCAGCAGCGAGTACCCGGTAGAGCAGTTCTTC. The variable domain in full, with the rest retrieved from reference TRBV2 and TRBJ2-1, is EPEVTQTPSHQVTQMGQEVILRCVPISNHLYFYWYRQILGQKVEFLVSFYNNEISEKSEIFDDQFSVERPDGSNFTLKIRSTKLEDSAMYFCASSEYPVEQFFGPGTRLTVL.

This chain uses TRBV5-5 with TRBJ2-6; D might be TRBD1 or TRBD2, each matching 6 bases. CDR3 length equals 20 residues. V dropped 4 bases and J dropped 2 bases, with 25 bases sitting between them. Germline V CDR1 and CDR2: SGHKS, YYEKEE (reference sequence). CDR3 nucleotides: TGTGCCAGCAGCGTCGCTTGGGGCCCCGGGGGCCGCCCTGGGGCCAACGTCCTGACTTTC. Translating gives CASSVAWGPGGRPGANVLTF. The full variable domain, completed using reference TRBV5-5 and TRBJ2-6, is DAGVTQSPTHLIKTRGQQVTLRCSPISGHKSVSWYQQVLGQGPQFIFQYYEKEERGRGNFPDRFSARQFPNYSSELNVNALLLGDSALYLCASSVAWGPGGRPGANVLTFGAGSRLTVL.

The rearrangement joins TRBV18 to TRBJ2-7, with 8 positions matching TRBD1. Trimming removed 3 bases from V and 1 base from J; junction bases left unmatched: 5. This CDR3 has 15 residues. Germline loops: CDR1 KGHSH, CDR2 LQKENI. The CDR3 region has the DNA TGTGCCAGCTCACCCGGGACAGGCGATTCCTACGAGCAGTACTTC. It translates to CASSPGTGDSYEQYF.

The CDR3: CASSRGDSYEQYF. DNA for the CDR3: TGTGCCAGCTCACGAGGGGATTCCTACGAGCAGTACTTC. The chain couples TRBV18 to TRBJ2-7; either TRBD1 or TRBD2 may fit D (5 bases each). CDR1 is KGHSH and CDR2 is LQKENI in the germline V gene. The V end lost 4 bases, the J end lost 1 base, and 8 bases lay between the germline ends. The length of the CDR3 is 13 residues.